This T cell receptor (beta chain) was recorded in a study of CD8+CD57+ T cells in acquired aplastic anemia. Study overall: The DNA of sorted CD4+ and CD8+ cells averaged around 3 ug.

Notes on this clonotype: The antigen remains undetermined.

Before being chosen for sequencing, patients had shown CD8+CD57+ cell expansion by flow cytometry. No therapy had been given to the patients at the time of blood sampling. TCR beta VDJ and CDR3 profiling used genomic DNA as template. TCRdb itself ran the reads through MiXCR, one entry per CDR3 protein. This sample has around 500,000 distinct CDR3 sequences; roughly a third occur once, and the top ten carry less than 0.85%. Study outcomes and limitations: Statistical testing detected no significant gap in CD8+ Simpson's diversity between patients and controls. Overlapping CD8+ CDR3 repertoires of patients and controls contained nearly 30 shared sequences.

CDR1 and CDR2 from the germline V gene are WNHNN and SYGVQD (reference sequence). The CDR3 has 14 amino acids. V lost 6 bases to trimming and J lost 8 bases, with 16 bases between them. The TCR was taken from a human donor with aplastic anemia. V and J are TRBV10-1 and TRBJ2-2; D gene ambiguous. Specimen: sorted CD4+, CD8+, or CD8+CD57+ T cells (not recorded which) from PBMCs. Written as DNA, the CDR3 is TGCGCCAGCAGCCAGGCCCGTCTTGTAGGGGAGCTGTTTTTT. It is translated as CASSQARLVGELFF.